Listed here is a single T cell receptor (beta chain). Its antigen is not known. These data come from a study of T-cell memory formation after mild COVID-19. TCRdb redid the calling of the 5' RACE reads with MiXCR, one entry per CDR3 protein. Seen here are under 300,000 distinct CDR3 sequences, approximately 10% observed once, and the top ten hold more than 20%. Study-wide results and caveats: Clones contracting day 15 to 85 were balanced CD4/CD8; later expanders leaned CD4+. Several responding clones turned up in pre-infection memory, indicating that cross-reactive memory may have taken part.

V was cut by 10 bases and J by 1 base, with 14 bases left in between. Germline CDR1 and CDR2: MNHNS and SASEGT. CDR3 length: 13 residues. This TCR derives from a man between 18 and 35 years old who had mild COVID-19 (a few samples of this study predate the infection). Cell type and time point are not known. V usage is TRBV6-1 and J usage is TRBJ2-7; D is possibly TRBD2 (6 bases). The specimen sequenced was PBMCs or a T cell subset sorted from them (not recorded which). CDR3 in DNA: TGTGCCACCAGGGAGGTTTCTTCCTACGAGCAGTACGTC. This sequence encodes CATREVSSYEQYV.